These 12 T cell receptor beta chains were all obtained from the same sample, sequenced in a study of blood T cell repertoires in COVID-19. This table comes from immunoSEQ multiplex PCR, and its TCRdb copy is limited to in-frame clones, with some not included. The repertoire consists of about 140,000 clones, with less than 90% occurring once and the leading ten covering 5.5%. Input material: PBMCs or T cells enriched from blood (not recorded which). These receptors were obtained from a man aged 35 to 55 with acute COVID-19.

The rearrangement uses TRBV4-1 and TRBJ2-7; a weak D match, TRBD1 (5 bases). CDR3 length equals 15 residues. Germline lookup yields CDR1 MGHRA and CDR2 YSYEKL. V lost 0 bases and J 1 base, leaving 10 bases between the germline ends. This CDR3 reads CASSQEAGSSYEQYF. The CDR3 nucleotides are TGCGCCAGCAGCCAAGAGGCAGGGTCATCCTACGAGCAGTACTTC.

This chain uses TRBV7-2 with TRBJ2-1, with 10 bases fitting TRBD2. Per the germline V gene, CDR1 is SGHTA and CDR2 is FQGNSA. Trimming at V came to 0 bases and at J to 7 bases, leaving 6 bases not matched to a gene. The CDR3 length is 16 residues. CDR3 in amino acids: CASSLAALAGNNEQFF. The CDR3 DNA follows: TGTGCCAGCAGCTTAGCCGCACTAGCGGGGAATAATGAGCAGTTCTTC. The whole variable domain, remainder taken from reference TRBV7-2 and TRBJ2-1, is GAGVSQSPSNKVTEKGKDVELRCDPISGHTALYWYRQSLGQGLEFLIYFQGNSAPDKSGLPSDRFSAERTGGSVSTLTIQRTQQEDSAVYLCASSLAALAGNNEQFFGPGTRLTVL.

The chain links TRBV6-4 to TRBJ1-5; TRBD1 aligns across 7 bases. Germline CDR1 is MRHNA and CDR2 is SNTAGT. V lost 2 bases and J lost 0; bases outside the gene matches: 4. CDR3 size: 16 residues. CDR3 sequence: CASSDRDRYSNQPQHF. The CDR3 nucleotides are TGTGCCAGCAGTGACCGGGACAGATATAGCAATCAGCCCCAGCATTTT.

J is TRBJ2-2 and V is TRBV7-2; 8 bases match TRBD2. Germline assignment: CDR1 SGHTA and CDR2 FQGNSA. After removal of 5 bases from V and 3 bases from J, the junction contained 8 bases not matched to a gene. The CDR3 has 16 amino acids. CDR3: CASSARAGADTGELFF. CDR3 DNA sequence: TGTGCCAGCAGCGCGCGAGCGGGAGCGGACACCGGGGAGCTGTTTTTT.

This clone appeared once. The rearrangement links TRBV28 to TRBJ1-2, with D unresolved. The CDR3 has 11 residues. Trimming removed 3 bases from V and 10 bases from J, with 9 bases in between. Germline CDR1 and CDR2: MDHEN and SYDVKM. CDR3 in amino acids: CASSFLLAYTF. DNA of the CDR3: TGTGCCAGCAGTTTTCTGCTGGCCTACACCTTC.

This clone showed up just a few times. The chain carries TRBV12-2 and TRBJ1-2. TRBV12-2 is shown as a pseudogene. The CDR3 is made up of 12 amino acids. The CDR3 reads CASRSRDRGYTF. The CDR3 bases are TGTGCAAGTCGTTCGCGGGATCGGGGCTACACCTTC.

The chain links TRBV7-2 to TRBJ1-6, with 7 bases that match TRBD1. This CDR3 is built from 15 residues. Germline V gives CDR1 SGHTA, CDR2 FQGNSA. The ends lost 5 bases at V and 5 bases at J; junction bases unmatched: 6. The CDR3 is CASSAGTANNSPLHF. In DNA, the CDR3 is TGTGCCAGCAGCGCAGGGACAGCCAATAATTCACCCCTCCACTTT.

The chain uses TRBV29-1 and TRBJ2-3; D is ambiguous. V dropped 3 bases and J dropped 2 bases, with 3 bases sitting between them. The germline V gene encodes CDR1 SQVTM and CDR2 ANQGSEA. The CDR3 is made up of 11 amino acids. CDR3 coding DNA: TGCAGCGTTGAGGCCACAGATACGCAGTATTTT. This gives the protein CSVEATDTQYF.

The rearrangement joins TRBV27 to TRBJ2-7; 12 nucleotides align to TRBD2. CDR1 and CDR2 (germline): MNHEY, SMNVEV (reference sequence). The V segment lost 5 bases and the J segment 1 base; nucleotides outside the gene matches: 3. CDR3 size: 15 residues. Here the CDR3 reads CASSETSGSSYEQYF. CDR3 nucleotides: TGTGCCAGCAGTGAGACTAGCGGGAGTTCCTACGAGCAGTACTTC.

DNA of the CDR3: TGTGCCAGCAGCCATCTACCAGGGGGGTCTGGGGCCAACGTCCTGACTTTC. Protein product: CASSHLPGGSGANVLTF. The chain carries TRBV11-2 and TRBJ2-6; D is possibly TRBD1 (7 bases). Trimming removed 5 bases at V and 1 base at J, with 15 bases between. This CDR3 region has 17 residues. Per the germline V gene, CDR1 is SGHAT and CDR2 is FQNNGV.

This clone was counted a few times. V usage is TRBV9 and J usage is TRBJ2-3, with D tentatively TRBD1 (6 bases). CDR1 is SGDLS, CDR2 YYNGEE, per germline. This CDR3 contains 16 residues. Trimming took 4 bases from V and 7 from J, leaving 22 bases between them. Written as DNA, the CDR3 is TGTGCCAGCAGCCTAGGAGGTCAGGGGCAGTTTCATACGCAGTATTTT. It codes for CASSLGGQGQFHTQYF.

This clone was seen a single time. The genes are TRBV4-3 and TRBJ2-1; 7 bases fit TRBD2. The CDR3 sequence is 17 residues long. Germline V gene sequence: CDR1 LGHNA, CDR2 YSLEER. Losses at the gene ends were 4 bases for V and 3 bases for J; bases not matched to a gene: 12. In nucleotides, the CDR3 is TGCGCCAGCAGCCGAGGTGGGGCGGGAGTCGACTACAATGAGCAGTTCTTC. Translated: CASSRGGAGVDYNEQFF.